This TCR beta chain was sequenced for a study of PD-1 blockade in mismatch repair-deficient tumors (dated by TCRdb to between 2016 and 2019). About the full investigation: Between September 2013 and late 2016, more than 75 consecutive patients with around 11 mismatch repair-deficient cancer types, all previously treated and progressing, were enrolled in the trial. Deep sequencing of TCR CDR3 regions was used to track tumor-associated T cell clones in peripheral blood of patients responding to PD-1 blockade. Study-level results and caveats: Clones residing in the tumor, which were often undetectable in blood before treatment, expanded quickly after pembrolizumab and then contracted, generally before radiologic responses.

From the cysteine up to the phenylalanine, the CDR3 has a length of 20 residues. The sequence is cut down to CDR3 DNA, 60 bases in frame from base 1. As encoded in the germline V gene, CDR1 is LGHNA while CDR2 is YSLEER. Trimming leaves V shorter by 0 bases and J shorter by 2 bases, with the junction holding 12 bases beyond the gene matches. For each enrolled patient, mismatch repair deficiency was established using either polymerase chain reaction or immunohistochemistry. TCR sequencing was carried out for a few patients who responded to pembrolizumab therapy. The phase II trial prospectively evaluated PD-1 blockade with pembrolizumab in advanced mismatch repair-deficient cancers, independent of tissue of origin. Peripheral blood T cell samples were collected serially, before PD-1 blockade began and at several time points afterward. Blood sampling times were expressed in weeks after the first pembrolizumab dose.

Notes on this clone: Its antigen is unknown. No clone much larger than this one lies a single base away; base qualities are absent.

Library creation used the immunoSEQ multiplex PCR assay. The table comes from immuneACCESS by way of TCRdb, which keeps in-frame sequences with V and J called. Part of the clones is missing from these tables; in studies checked, under half for an unresolved V gene and the rest for unknown reasons. In this sample the table shows 95,000 to 150,000 clones, around 87% of which occur a single time. The ten largest make up roughly 13% of the sample. The rearranged segments are TRBV4-3 and TRBJ2-6; 8 nucleotides in the junction match TRBD1. This TCR derives from an adult with mismatch repair-deficient cancer. The sample in question was peripheral blood, obtained 44 weeks after starting pembrolizumab. CDR3 region: CASSQEVRRGRMAGANVLTF. Read as DNA, the sequence is TGCGCCAGCAGCCAAGAAGTCCGCAGGGGGCGCATGGCTGGGGCCAACGTCCTGACTTTC.